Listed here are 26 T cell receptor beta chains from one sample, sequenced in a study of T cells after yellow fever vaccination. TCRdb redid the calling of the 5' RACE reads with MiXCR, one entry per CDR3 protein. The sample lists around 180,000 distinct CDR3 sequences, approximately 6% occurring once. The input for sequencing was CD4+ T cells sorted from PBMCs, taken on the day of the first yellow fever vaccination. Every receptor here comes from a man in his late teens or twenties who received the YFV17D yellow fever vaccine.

The CDR3 nucleotides read TGTGCCAGCAGCTCGCTTGGGGGGGAAGATACGCAGTATTTT. Translation: CASSSLGGEDTQYF. This chain joins TRBV9 and TRBJ2-3; 7 bases map to TRBD2. In germline, CDR1 is SGDLS, CDR2 YYNGEE. V dropped 4 bases and J dropped 5; count of bases not matched to a gene: 7. The CDR3 covers 14 residues.

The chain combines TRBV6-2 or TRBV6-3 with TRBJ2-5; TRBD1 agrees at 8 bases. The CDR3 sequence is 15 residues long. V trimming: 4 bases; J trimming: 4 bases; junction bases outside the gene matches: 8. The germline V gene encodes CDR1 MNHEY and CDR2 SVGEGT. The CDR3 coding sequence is TGTGCCAGCAGTTCTTACGGACAGGGAGGAGAGACCCAGTACTTC. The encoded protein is CASSSYGQGGETQYF.

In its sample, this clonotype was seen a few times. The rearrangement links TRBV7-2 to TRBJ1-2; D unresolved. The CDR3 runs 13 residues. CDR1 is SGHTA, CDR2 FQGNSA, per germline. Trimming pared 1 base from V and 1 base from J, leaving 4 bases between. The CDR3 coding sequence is TGTGCCAGCAGCTTAGGGTTTAACTATGGCTACACCTTC. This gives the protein CASSLGFNYGYTF.

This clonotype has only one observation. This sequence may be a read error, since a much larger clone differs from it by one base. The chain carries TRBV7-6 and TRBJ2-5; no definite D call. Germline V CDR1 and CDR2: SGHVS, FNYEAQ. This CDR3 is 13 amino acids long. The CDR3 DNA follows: TGTACCAGCAGCTTAGCTCAAGGGGAGACCCAGTACTTC. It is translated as CTSSLAQGETQYF.

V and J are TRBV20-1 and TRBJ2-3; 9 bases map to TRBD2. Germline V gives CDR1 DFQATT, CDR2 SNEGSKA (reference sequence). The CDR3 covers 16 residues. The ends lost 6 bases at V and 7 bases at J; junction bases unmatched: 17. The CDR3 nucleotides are TGCAGTGCCCCGGCGGGGTCGCGGGGGGGCCGGAATACGCAGTATTTT. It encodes CSAPAGSRGGRNTQYF.

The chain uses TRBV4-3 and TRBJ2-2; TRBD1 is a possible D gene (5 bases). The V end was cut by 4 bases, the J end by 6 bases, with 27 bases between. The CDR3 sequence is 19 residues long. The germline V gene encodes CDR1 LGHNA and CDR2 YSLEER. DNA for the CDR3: TGCGCCAGCAGCCCCTCTCGGGCCAGGGTCTTGTCGGGCGCCGGGGAGCTGTTTTTT. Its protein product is CASSPSRARVLSGAGELFF.

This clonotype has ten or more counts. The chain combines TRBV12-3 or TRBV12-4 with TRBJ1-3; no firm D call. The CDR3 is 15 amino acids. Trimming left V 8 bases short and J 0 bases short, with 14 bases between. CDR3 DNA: TGTGCCAGCGGCCTTCCCTCAGGCTCTGGAAACACCATATATTTT. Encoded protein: CASGLPSGSGNTIYF.

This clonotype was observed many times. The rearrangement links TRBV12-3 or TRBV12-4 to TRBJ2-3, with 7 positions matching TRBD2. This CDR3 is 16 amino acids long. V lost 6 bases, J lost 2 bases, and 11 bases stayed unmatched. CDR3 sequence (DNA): TGTGCCAGCAGACCCCGTTGGGCGGGAGACACAGATACGCAGTATTTT. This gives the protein CASRPRWAGDTDTQYF.

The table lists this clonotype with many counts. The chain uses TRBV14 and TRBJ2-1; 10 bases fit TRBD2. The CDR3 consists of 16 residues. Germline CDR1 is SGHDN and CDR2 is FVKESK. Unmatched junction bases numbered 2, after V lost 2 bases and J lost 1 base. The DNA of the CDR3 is TGTGCCAGCAGCCAAATAGCGGGGGGTTCCTACAATGAGCAGTTCTTC. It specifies CASSQIAGGSYNEQFF.

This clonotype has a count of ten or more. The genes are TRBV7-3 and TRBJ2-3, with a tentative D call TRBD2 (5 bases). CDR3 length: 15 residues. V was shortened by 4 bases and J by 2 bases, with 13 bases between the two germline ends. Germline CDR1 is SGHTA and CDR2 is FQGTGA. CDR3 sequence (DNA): TGTGCCAGCAGCTCCGCGGGCGGAGACACAGATACGCAGTATTTT. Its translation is CASSSAGGDTDTQYF.

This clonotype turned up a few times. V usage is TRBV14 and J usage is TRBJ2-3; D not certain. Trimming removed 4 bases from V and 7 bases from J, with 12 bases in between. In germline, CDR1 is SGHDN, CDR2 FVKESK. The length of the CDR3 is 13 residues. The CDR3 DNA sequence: TGTGCCAGCAGCCCCATGCAGCCCTATACGCAGTATTTT. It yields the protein CASSPMQPYTQYF.

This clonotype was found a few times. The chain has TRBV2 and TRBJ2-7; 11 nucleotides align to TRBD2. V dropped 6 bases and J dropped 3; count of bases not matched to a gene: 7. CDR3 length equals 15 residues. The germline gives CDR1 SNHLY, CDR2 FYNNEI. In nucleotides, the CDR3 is TGTGCCAGCAGGACCAGACTAGCGGGATACTACGAGCAGTACTTC. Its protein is CASRTRLAGYYEQYF.

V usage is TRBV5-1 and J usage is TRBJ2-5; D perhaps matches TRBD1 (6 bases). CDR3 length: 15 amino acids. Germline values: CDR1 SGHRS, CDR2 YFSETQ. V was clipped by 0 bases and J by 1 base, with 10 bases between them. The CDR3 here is CASSLGVGAQETQYF. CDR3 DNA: TGCGCCAGCAGCTTGGGAGTGGGGGCCCAAGAGACCCAGTACTTC.

CDR3 in amino acids: CASSRNPGLAGGYEQYF. CDR3 in DNA: TGTGCCAGCAGCCGGAACCCGGGACTAGCGGGGGGTTACGAGCAGTACTTC. The J gene is TRBJ2-7, the V gene TRBV7-2; 15 bases line up with TRBD2. In germline, CDR1 is SGHTA, CDR2 FQGNSA. This CDR3 contains 17 residues. The ends lost 5 bases at V and 4 bases at J; junction bases unmatched: 9.

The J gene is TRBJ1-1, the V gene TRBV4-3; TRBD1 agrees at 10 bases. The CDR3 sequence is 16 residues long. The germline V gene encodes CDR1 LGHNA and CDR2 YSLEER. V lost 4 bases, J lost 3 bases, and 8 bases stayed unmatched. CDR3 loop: CASSPPPGTGDTEAFF. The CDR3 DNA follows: TGCGCCAGCAGCCCTCCTCCCGGGACAGGGGACACTGAAGCTTTCTTT.

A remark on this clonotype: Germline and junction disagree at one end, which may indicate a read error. CDR3 residues: CASSEGVLTDAQYF. CDR3 coding DNA: TGTGCCAGCAGCGAGGGGGTTCTCACAGATGCGCAGTATTTT. The chain employs TRBV7-9 and TRBJ2-3; possibly TRBD1 for D (6 bases). The CDR3 totals 14 residues. CDR1 and CDR2 (germline): SEHNR, FQNEAQ (reference sequence).

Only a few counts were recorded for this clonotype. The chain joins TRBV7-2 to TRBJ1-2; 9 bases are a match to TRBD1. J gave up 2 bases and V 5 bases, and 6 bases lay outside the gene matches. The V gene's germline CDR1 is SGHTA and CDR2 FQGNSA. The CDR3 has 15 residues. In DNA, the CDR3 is TGTGCCAGCAGCACAGGACAGGGGAGGAACTATGGCTACACCTTC. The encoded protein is CASSTGQGRNYGYTF.

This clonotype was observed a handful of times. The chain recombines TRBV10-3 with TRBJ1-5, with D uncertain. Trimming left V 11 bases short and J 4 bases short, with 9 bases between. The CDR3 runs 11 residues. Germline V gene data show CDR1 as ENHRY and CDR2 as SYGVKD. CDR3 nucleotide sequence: TGTGCCTCCGGACCTAATCAGCCCCAGCATTTT. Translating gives CASGPNQPQHF.

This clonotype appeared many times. Written as DNA, the CDR3 is TGCGCCAGCAGCTTCGAAAGCGGGGGGGCCACCGGGGAGCTGTTTTTT. Amino acid sequence: CASSFESGGATGELFF. The chain carries TRBV5-1 and TRBJ2-2; 10 positions agree with TRBD2. CDR1 and CDR2 from the germline V gene are SGHRS and YFSETQ. The J segment lost 4 bases and the V segment lost 2 bases, leaving 5 bases of the junction unmatched. The CDR3 is 16 residues long.

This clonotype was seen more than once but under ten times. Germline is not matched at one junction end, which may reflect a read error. CDR3 in amino acids: CASTLDNQDLGPLHF. Here the CDR3 DNA reads TGTGCCAGCACCTTAGATAACCAGGACCTCGGGCCCCTCCACTTT. The rearrangement uses TRBV7-9 and TRBJ1-6; D unclear. Germline CDR1 reads SEHNR; CDR2 reads FQNEAQ (reference sequence). This CDR3 comprises 15 residues.

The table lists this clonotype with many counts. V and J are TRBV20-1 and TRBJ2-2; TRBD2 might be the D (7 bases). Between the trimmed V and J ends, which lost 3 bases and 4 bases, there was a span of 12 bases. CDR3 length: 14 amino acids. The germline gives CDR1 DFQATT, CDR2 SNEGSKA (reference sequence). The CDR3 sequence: CSASRGAVTGELFF. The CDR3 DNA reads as TGCAGTGCTAGTCGGGGGGCCGTCACCGGGGAGCTGTTTTTT.

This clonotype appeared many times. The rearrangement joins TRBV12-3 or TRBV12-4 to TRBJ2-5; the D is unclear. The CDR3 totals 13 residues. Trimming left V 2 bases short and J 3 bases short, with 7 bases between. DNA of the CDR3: TGTGCCAGCAGTTTAAACAGAAAAGAGACCCAGTACTTC. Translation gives CASSLNRKETQYF.

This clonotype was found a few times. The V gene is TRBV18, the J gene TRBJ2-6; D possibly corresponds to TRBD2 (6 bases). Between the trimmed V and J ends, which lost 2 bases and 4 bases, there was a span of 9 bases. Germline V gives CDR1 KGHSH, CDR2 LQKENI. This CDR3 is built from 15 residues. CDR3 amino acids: CASSPGGKGANVLTF. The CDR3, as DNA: TGTGCCAGCTCACCAGGGGGGAAAGGGGCCAACGTCCTGACTTTC.

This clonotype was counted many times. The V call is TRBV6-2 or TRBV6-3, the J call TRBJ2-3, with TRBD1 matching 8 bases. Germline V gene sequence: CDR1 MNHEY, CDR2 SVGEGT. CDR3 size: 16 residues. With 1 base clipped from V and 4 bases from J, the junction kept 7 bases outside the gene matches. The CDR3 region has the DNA TGTGCCAGCAGTTACTTCAGGGGGCGCGGCGCAGATACGCAGTATTTT. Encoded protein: CASSYFRGRGADTQYF.

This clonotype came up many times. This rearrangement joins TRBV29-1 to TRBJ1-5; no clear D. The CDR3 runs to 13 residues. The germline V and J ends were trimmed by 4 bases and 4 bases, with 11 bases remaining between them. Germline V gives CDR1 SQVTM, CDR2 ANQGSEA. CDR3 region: CSVAAGENQPQHF. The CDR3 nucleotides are TGCAGCGTTGCGGCCGGGGAGAATCAGCCCCAGCATTTT.

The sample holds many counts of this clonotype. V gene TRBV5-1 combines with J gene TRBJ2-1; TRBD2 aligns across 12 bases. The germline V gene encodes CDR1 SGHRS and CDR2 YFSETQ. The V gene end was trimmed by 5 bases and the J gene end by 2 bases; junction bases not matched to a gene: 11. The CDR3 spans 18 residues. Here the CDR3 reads CASRRLAGEQFPYNEQFF. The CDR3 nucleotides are TGCGCCAGCAGGAGACTAGCGGGGGAGCAGTTCCCCTACAATGAGCAGTTCTTC.